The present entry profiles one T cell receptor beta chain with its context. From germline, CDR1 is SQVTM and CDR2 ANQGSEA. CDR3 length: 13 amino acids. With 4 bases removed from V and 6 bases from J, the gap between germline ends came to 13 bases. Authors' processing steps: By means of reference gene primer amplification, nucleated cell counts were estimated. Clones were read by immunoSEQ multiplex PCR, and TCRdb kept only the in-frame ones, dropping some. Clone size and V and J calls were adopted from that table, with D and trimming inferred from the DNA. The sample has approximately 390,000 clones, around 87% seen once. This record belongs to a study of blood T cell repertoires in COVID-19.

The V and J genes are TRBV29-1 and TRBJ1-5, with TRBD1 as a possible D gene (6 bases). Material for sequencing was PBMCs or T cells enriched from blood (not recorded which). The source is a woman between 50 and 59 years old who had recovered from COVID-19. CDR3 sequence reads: CSVGGGGPQPQHF. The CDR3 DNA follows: TGCAGCGTTGGGGGAGGGGGGCCTCAGCCCCAGCATTTT.